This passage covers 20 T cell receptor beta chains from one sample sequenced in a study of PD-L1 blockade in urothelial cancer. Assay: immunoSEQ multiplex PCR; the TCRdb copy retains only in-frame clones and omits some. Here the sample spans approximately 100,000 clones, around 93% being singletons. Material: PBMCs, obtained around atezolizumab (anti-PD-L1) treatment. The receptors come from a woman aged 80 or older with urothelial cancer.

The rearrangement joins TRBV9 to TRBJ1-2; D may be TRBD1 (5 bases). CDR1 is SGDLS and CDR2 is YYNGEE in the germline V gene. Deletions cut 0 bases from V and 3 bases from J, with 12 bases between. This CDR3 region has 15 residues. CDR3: CASSVGSAGDYGYTF. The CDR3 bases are TGTGCCAGCAGCGTAGGGTCGGCGGGGGACTATGGCTACACCTTC.

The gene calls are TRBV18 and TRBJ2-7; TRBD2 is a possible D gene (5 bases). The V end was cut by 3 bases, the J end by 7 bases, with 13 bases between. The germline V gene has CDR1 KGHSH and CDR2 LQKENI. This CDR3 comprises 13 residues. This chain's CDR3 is CASSPSSPGEQYF. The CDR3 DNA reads TGTGCCAGCTCACCCTCCTCCCCGGGGGAGCAGTACTTC.

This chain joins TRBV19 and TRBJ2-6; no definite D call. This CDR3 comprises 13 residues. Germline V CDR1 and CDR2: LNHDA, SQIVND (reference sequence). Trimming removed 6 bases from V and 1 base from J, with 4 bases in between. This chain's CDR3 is CASRQSGANVLTF. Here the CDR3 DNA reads TGTGCCAGTAGGCAGTCTGGGGCCAACGTCCTGACTTTC.

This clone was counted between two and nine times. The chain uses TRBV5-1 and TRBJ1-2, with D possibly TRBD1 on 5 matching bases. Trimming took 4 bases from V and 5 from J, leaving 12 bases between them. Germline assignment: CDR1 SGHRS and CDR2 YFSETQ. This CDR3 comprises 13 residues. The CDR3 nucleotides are TGCGCCAGCAGCACCGGGACTGCGTATGGCTACACCTTC. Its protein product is CASSTGTAYGYTF.

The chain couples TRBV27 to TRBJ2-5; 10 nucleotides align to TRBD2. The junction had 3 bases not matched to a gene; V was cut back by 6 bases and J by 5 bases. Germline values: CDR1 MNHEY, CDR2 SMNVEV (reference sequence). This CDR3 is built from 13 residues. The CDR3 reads CASRASGSETQYF. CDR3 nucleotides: TGTGCCAGCAGGGCTAGCGGGAGTGAGACCCAGTACTTC.

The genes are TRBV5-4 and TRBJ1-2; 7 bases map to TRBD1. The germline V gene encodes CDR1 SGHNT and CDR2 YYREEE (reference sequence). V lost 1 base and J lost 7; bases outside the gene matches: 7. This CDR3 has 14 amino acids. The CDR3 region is CASSLPGQHVGYTF. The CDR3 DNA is TGTGCCAGCAGCTTGCCGGGACAGCATGTTGGCTACACCTTC.

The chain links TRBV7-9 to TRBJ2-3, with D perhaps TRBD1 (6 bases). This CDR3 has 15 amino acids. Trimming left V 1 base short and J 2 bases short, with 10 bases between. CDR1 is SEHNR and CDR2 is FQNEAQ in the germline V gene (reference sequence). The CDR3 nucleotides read TGTGCCAGCAGCTTAGTAGCAGGGGACACAGATACGCAGTATTTT. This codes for CASSLVAGDTDTQYF.

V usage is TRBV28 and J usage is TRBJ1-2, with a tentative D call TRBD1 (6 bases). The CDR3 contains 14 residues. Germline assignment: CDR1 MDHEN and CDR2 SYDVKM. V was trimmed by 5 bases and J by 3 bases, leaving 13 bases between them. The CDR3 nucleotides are TGTGCCAGCAGTCCCCAGGGGTTAGACTATGGCTACACCTTC. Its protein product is CASSPQGLDYGYTF.

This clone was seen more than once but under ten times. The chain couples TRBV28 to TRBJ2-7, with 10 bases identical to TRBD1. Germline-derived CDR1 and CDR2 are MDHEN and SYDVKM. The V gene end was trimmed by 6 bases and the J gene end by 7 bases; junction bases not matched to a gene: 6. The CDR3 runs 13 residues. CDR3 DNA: TGTGCCAGCAGACGGGACAGGGGTCGGGAGCAGTACTTC. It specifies CASRRDRGREQYF.

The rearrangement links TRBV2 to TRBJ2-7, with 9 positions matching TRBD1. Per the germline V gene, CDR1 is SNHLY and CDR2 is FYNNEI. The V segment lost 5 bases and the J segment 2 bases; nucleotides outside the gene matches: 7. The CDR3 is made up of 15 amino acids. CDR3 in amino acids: CASSLDRGGPYEQYF. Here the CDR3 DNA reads TGTGCCAGCAGTTTAGACAGGGGGGGTCCCTACGAGCAGTACTTC. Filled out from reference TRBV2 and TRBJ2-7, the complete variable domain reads EPEVTQTPSHQVTQMGQEVILRCVPISNHLYFYWYRQILGQKVEFLVSFYNNEISEKSEIFDDQFSVERPDGSNFTLKIRSTKLEDSAMYFCASSLDRGGPYEQYFGPGTRLTVT.

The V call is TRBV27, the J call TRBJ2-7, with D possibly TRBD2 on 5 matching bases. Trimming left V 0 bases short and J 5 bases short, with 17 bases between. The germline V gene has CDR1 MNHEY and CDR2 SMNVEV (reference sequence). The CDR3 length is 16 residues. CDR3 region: CASSLSDRITRDEQYF. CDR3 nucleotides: TGTGCCAGCAGTTTATCGGACCGTATAACGAGGGACGAGCAGTACTTC.

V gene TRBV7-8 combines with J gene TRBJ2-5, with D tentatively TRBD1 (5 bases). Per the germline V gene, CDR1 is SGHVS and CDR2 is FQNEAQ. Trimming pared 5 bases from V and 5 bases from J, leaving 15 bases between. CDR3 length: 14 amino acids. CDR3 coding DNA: TGTGCCAGCAGCCCACTTCTAGGGGCGGAGACCCAGTACTTC. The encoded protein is CASSPLLGAETQYF.

The CDR3 DNA is TGTGCCAGCAGCTTGAGCCGAGAGTATTCTGTCGAGCAGTACTTC. It is translated as CASSLSREYSVEQYF. The chain carries TRBV5-6 and TRBJ2-7; D remains ambiguous. Germline V lookup: CDR1 SGHDT, CDR2 YYEEEE. The ends were cut back, 1 base at V and 6 bases at J, with 17 bases in the middle. The CDR3 extends over 15 amino acids. The full variable domain, completed using reference TRBV5-6 and TRBJ2-7, is DAGVTQSPTHLIKTRGQQVTLRCSPKSGHDTVSWYQQALGQGPQFIFQYYEEEERQRGNFPDRFSGHQFPNYSSELNVNALLLGDSALYLCASSLSREYSVEQYFGPGTRLTVT.

CDR3 protein: CAISPSGVYNEQFF. The CDR3 DNA reads as TGTGCCATCAGCCCTAGCGGGGTATACAATGAGCAGTTCTTC. This chain connects TRBV10-3 to TRBJ2-1; 9 nucleotides agree with TRBD2. The CDR3 has 14 residues. V was clipped by 6 bases and J by 4 bases; unmatched bases: 4. CDR1 is ENHRY and CDR2 is SYGVKD in the germline V gene.

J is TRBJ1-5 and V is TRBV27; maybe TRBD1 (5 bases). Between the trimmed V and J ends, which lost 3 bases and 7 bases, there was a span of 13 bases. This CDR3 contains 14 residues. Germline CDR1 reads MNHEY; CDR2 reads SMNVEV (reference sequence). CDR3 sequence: CASSFLGGNQPQHF. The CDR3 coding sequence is TGTGCCAGCAGTTTCCTGGGGGGGAACCAGCCCCAGCATTTT.

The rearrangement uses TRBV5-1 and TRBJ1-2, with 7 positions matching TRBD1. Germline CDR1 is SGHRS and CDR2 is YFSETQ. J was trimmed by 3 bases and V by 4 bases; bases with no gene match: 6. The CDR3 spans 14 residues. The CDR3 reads CASSDSGTDYGYTF. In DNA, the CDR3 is TGCGCCAGCAGCGACTCTGGGACAGACTATGGCTACACCTTC.

CDR3 DNA: TGCGCCAGCAGCCAAGACCCTAGCGGGAGGGCCGCAGATACGCAGTATTTT. As protein: CASSQDPSGRAADTQYF. The gene calls are TRBV4-1 and TRBJ2-3, with 12 bases that match TRBD2. V lost 0 bases, J lost 4 bases, and 5 bases stayed unmatched. This CDR3 has 17 amino acids. Germline V gives CDR1 MGHRA, CDR2 YSYEKL.

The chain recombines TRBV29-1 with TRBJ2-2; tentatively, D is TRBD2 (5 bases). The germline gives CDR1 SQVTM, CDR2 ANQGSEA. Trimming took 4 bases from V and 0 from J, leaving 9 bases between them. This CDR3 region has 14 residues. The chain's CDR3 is CSVGSGANTGELFF. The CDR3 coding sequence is TGCAGCGTTGGGAGCGGAGCGAACACCGGGGAGCTGTTTTTT.

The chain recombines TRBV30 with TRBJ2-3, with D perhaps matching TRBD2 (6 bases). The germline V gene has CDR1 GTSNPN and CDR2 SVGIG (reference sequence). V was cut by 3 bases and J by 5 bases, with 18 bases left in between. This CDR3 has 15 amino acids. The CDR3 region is CAWSWTTPDRDTQYF. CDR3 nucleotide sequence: TGTGCCTGGAGCTGGACTACCCCTGACAGAGATACGCAGTATTTT. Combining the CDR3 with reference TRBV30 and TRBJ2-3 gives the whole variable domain SQTIHQWPATLVQPVGSPLSLECTVEGTSNPNLYWYRQAAGRGLQLLFYSVGIGQISSEVPQNLSASRPQDRQFILSSKKLLLSDSGFYLCAWSWTTPDRDTQYFGPGTRLTVL.

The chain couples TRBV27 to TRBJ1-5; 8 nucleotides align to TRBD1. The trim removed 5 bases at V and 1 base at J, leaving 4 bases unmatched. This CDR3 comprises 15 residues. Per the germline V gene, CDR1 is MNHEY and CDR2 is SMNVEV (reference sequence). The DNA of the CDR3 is TGTGCCAGCAGTGTCAGACAGGGGAGCAATCAGCCCCAGCATTTT. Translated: CASSVRQGSNQPQHF.